This T cell receptor beta chain was documented in a study of blood T cell repertoires in COVID-19. This CDR3 region has 16 residues. Germline V gene lookup returns CDR1 KGHDR and CDR2 SFDVKD. Deletions cut 4 bases from V and 5 bases from J, with 19 bases between. TCRdb's table, derived via immunoSEQ multiplex PCR, lists solely in-frame clones and lacks some. The data hold about 370,000 clones, with around 87% observed a single time. Sequenced sample: peripheral blood. The sequence was collected from a woman in her 30s with COVID-19, enrolled during active disease. This chain links TRBV24-1 with TRBJ2-5, with a tentative D call TRBD2 (6 bases). CDR3 loop: CATSDLTSFDVETQYF. The CDR3 DNA sequence: TGTGCCACCAGTGACTTGACTAGTTTCGACGTGGAGACCCAGTACTTC.